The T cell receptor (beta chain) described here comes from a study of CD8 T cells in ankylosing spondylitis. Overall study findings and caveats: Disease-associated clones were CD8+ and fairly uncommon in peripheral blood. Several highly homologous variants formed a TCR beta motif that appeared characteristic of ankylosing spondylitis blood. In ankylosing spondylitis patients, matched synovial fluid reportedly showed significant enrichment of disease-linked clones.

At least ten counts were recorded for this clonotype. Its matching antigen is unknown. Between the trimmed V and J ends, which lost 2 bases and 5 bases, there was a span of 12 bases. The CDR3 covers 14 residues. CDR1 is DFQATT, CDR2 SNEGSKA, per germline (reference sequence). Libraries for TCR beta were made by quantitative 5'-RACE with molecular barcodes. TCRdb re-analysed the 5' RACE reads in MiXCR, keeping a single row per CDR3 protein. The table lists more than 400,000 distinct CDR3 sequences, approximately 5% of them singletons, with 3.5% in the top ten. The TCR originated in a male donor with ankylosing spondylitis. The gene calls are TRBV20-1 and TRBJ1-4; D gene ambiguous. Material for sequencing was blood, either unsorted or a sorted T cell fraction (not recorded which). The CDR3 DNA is TGCAGTGCTAGAATGGTGGTTTTAAATGAAAAACTGTTTTTT. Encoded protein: CSARMVVLNEKLFF.